These 4 T cell receptor beta chains came from one sample sequenced in a study of cytomegalovirus exposure and HLA in healthy donors. Assay used: immunoSEQ multiplex PCR; TCRdb lists only in-frame clones, some missing. The sample comprises more than 110,000 clones, 94% of which are singletons, and roughly 1.9% rests with the top ten. Sequenced input: PBMCs. The receptors were gathered from a man aged 18 to 29 in good health and CMV-seropositive.

Ten or more counts support this clone. The CDR3 loop reads CASRPRWGELNEKLFF. As DNA, the CDR3 is TGTGCCAGCAGACCCCGGTGGGGAGAACTTAATGAAAAACTGTTTTTT. The chain links TRBV2 to TRBJ1-4, with D unclear. V was clipped by 6 bases and J by 4 bases, with 18 bases between them. The CDR3 is made up of 16 amino acids. Germline CDR1 reads SNHLY; CDR2 reads FYNNEI.

V and J are TRBV14 and TRBJ2-5; 7 positions match TRBD2. Germline V lookup: CDR1 SGHDN, CDR2 FVKESK. V lost 4 bases to trimming and J lost 5 bases; unmatched junction nucleotides: 1. This CDR3 contains 12 residues. The CDR3 region is CASSPGRETQYF. CDR3 sequence (DNA): TGTGCCAGCAGCCCCGGGAGGGAGACCCAGTACTTC.

The chain has TRBV11-2 and TRBJ2-1; TRBD2 agrees at 9 bases. CDR1 and CDR2 from the germline V gene are SGHAT and FQNNGV. Germline trimming cut 5 bases from V and 2 bases from J; bases unmatched to any gene: 4. The CDR3 sequence is 15 residues long. The CDR3: CASSIEREAYNEQFF. The CDR3 DNA reads TGTGCCAGCAGCATCGAGCGGGAGGCCTACAATGAGCAGTTCTTC.

V gene TRBV4-1 combines with J gene TRBJ2-1; 8 positions match TRBD1. CDR1 and CDR2 from the germline V gene are MGHRA and YSYEKL. Trimming cost V 4 bases and J 4 bases; bases outside gene matches: 3. CDR3 length: 14 amino acids. The CDR3, as DNA: TGCGCCAGCAGCCTTGGACAGGGATACAATGAGCAGTTCTTC. This sequence encodes CASSLGQGYNEQFF.